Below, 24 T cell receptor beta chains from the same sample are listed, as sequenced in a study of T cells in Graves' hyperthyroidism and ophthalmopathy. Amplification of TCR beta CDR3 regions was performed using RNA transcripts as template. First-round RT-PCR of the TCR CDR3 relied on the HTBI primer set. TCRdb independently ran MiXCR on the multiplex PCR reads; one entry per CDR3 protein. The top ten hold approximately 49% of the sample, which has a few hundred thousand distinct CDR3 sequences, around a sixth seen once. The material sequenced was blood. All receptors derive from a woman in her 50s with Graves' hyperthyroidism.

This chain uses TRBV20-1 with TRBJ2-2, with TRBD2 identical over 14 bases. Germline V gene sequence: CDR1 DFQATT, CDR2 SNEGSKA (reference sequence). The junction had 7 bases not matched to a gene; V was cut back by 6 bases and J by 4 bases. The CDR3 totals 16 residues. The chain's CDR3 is CSAKGLAGGSTGELFF. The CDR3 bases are TGCAGTGCAAAAGGACTAGCGGGAGGAAGCACCGGGGAGCTGTTTTTT.

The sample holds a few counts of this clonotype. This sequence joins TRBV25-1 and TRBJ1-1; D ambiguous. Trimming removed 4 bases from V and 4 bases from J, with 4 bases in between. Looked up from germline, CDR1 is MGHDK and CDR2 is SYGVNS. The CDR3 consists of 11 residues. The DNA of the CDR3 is TGTGCCAGCAGTGCAGCCACTGAAGCTTTCTTT. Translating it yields CASSAATEAFF.

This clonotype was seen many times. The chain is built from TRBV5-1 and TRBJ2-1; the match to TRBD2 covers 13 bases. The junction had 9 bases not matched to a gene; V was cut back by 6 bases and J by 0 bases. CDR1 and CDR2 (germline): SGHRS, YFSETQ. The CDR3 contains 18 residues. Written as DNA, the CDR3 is TGCGCCAGCACCTCCGGGACTAGCGGGACCAGCTCCTACAATGAGCAGTTCTTC. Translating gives CASTSGTSGTSSYNEQFF.

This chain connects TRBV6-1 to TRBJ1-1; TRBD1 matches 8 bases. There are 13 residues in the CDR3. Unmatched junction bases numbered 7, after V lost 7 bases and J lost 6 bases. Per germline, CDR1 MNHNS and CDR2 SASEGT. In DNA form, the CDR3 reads TGTGCCAGCAAAATACAGGGGGAATCTGAAGCTTTCTTT. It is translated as CASKIQGESEAFF.

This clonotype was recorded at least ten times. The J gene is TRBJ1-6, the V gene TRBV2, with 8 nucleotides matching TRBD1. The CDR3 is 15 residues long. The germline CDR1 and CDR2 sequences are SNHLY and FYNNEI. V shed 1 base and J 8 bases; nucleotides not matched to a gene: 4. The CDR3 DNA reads TGTGCCAGCAGTGAAGATCAGGGGGCGCATTCACCCCTCCACTTT. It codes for CASSEDQGAHSPLHF.

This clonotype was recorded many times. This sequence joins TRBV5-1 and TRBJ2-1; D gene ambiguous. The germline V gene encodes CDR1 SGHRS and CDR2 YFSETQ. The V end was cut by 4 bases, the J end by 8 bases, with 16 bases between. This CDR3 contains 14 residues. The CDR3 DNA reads TGCGCCAGCAGCAGTGGACCAGGTTCATATGAGCAGTTCTTC. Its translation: CASSSGPGSYEQFF.

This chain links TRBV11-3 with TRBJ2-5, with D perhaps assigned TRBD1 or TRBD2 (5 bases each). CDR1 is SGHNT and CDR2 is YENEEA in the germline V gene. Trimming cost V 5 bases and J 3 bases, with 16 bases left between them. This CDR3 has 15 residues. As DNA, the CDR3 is TGTGCCAGCAGCCATAGGTTCGGGGCAGAAGAGACCCAGTACTTC. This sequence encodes CASSHRFGAEETQYF. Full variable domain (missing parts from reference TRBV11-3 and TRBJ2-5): EAGVVQSPRYKIIEKKQPVAFWCNPISGHNTLYWYLQNLGQGPELLIRYENEEAVDDSQLPKDRFSAERLKGVDSTLKIQPAELGDSAVYLCASSHRFGAEETQYFGPGTRLLVL.

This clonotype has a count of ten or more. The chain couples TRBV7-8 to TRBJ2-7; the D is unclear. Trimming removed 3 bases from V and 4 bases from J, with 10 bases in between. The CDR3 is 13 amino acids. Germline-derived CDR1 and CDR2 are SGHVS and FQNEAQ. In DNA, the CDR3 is TGTGCCAGCAGCTTGACAAAAGGTTACGAGCAGTACGTC. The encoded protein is CASSLTKGYEQYV.

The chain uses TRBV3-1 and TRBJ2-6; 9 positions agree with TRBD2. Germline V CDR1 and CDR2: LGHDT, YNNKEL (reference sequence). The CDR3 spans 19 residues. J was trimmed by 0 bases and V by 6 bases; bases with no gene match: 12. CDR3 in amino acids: CASSPGLAGSRSGANVLTF. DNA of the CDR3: TGTGCCAGCAGTCCCGGTCTAGCGGGGTCTCGCTCTGGGGCCAACGTCCTGACTTTC.

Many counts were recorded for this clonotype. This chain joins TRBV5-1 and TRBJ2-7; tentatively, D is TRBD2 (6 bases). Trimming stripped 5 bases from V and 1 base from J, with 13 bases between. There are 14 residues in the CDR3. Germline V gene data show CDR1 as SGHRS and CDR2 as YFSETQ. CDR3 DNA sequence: TGCGCCAGCAGAAAGTTGCGGGGATCCTACGAGCAGTACTTC. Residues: CASRKLRGSYEQYF.

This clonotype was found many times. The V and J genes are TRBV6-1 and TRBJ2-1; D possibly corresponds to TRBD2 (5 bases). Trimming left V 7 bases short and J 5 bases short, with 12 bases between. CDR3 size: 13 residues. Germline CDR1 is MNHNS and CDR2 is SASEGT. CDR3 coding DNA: TGTGCCAGCACCAGAGGACTCAACAATGAGCAGTTCTTC. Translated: CASTRGLNNEQFF.

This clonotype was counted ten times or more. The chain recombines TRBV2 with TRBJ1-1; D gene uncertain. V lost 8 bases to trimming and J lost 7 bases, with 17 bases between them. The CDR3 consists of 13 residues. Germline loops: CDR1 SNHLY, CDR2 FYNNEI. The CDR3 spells CASVSQGLGEAFF. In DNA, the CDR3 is TGTGCCAGCGTAAGTCAAGGGTTGGGTGAAGCTTTCTTT.

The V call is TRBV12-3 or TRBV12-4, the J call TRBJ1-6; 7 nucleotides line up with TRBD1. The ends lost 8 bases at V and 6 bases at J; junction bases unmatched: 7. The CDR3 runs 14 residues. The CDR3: CASRSRDSNSPLHF. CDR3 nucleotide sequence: TGTGCCAGCCGGTCCCGGGACAGTAATTCACCCCTCCACTTT.

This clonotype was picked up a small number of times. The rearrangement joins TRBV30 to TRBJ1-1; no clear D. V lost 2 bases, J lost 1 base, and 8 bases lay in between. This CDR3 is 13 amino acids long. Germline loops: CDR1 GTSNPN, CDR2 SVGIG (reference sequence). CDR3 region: CAWSFWENTEAFF. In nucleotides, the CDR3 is TGTGCCTGGAGTTTTTGGGAGAACACTGAAGCTTTCTTT.

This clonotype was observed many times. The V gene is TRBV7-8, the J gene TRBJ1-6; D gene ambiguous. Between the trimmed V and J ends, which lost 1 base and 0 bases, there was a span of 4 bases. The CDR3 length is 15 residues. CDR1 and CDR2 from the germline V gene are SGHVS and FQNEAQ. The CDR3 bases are TGTGCCAGCAGCTTAGACAGCTCCTATAATTCACCCCTCCACTTT. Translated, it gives CASSLDSSYNSPLHF.

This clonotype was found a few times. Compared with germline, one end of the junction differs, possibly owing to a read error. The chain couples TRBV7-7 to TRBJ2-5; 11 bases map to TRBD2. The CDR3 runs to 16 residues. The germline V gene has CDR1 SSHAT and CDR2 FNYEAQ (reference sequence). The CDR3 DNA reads TGTGCTAGCAGCTTAGGTAGCGGGGGGGCCGGAGAGACCCAGTACTTC. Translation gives CASSLGSGGAGETQYF.

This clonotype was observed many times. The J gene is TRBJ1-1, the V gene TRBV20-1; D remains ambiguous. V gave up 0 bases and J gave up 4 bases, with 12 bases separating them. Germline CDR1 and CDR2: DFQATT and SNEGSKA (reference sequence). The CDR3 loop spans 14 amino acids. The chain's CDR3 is CSAREGTLGTEAFF. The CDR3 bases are TGCAGTGCTAGAGAGGGCACCCTGGGCACTGAAGCTTTCTTT.

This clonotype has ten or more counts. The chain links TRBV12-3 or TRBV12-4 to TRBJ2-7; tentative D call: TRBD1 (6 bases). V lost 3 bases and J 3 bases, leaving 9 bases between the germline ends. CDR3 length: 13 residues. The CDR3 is CASSLGTNYEQYV. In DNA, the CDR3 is TGTGCCAGCAGTTTGGGGACAAACTACGAGCAGTACGTC.

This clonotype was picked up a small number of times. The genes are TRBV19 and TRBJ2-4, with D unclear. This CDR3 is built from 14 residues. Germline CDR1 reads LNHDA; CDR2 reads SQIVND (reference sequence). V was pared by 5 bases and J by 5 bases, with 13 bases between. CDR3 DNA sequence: TGTGCCAGTAGTCGTTTCGAGTGGGAAAACATTCAGTACTTC. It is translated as CASSRFEWENIQYF.

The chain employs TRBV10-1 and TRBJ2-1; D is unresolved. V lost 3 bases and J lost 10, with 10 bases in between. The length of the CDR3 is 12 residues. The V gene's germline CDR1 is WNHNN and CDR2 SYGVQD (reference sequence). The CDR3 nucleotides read TGCGCCAGCAGTGAAGCAGGCGAAGAGCAGTTCTTC. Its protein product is CASSEAGEEQFF.

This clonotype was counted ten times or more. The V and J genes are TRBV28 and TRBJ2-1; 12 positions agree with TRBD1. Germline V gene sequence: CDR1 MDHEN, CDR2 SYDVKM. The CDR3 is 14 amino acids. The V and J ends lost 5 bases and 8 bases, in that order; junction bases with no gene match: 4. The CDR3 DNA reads TGTGCCAGCAGTGGGACAGGGGGCATCGATGAGCAGTTCTTC. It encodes CASSGTGGIDEQFF.

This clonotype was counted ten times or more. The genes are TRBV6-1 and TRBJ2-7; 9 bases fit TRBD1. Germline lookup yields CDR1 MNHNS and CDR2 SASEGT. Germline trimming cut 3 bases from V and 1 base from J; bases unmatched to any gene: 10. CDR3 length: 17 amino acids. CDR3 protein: CASSEPSFGQGSYEQYF. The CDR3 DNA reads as TGTGCCAGCAGTGAGCCATCGTTCGGACAGGGGTCCTACGAGCAGTACTTC.

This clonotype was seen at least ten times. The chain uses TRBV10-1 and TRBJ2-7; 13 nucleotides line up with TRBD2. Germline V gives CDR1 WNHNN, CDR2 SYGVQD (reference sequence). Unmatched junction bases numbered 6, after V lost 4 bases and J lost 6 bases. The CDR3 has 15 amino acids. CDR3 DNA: TGCGCCAGCAGTGCAGGACTAGCGGGAGCTGCCGAGCAGTACTTC. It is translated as CASSAGLAGAAEQYF.

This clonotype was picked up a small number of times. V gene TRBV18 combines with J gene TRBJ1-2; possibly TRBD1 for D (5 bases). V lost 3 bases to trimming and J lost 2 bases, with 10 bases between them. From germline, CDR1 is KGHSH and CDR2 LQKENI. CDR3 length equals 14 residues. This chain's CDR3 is CASSPTEGNYGYTF. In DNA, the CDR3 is TGTGCCAGCTCACCGACAGAAGGAAACTATGGCTACACCTTC.